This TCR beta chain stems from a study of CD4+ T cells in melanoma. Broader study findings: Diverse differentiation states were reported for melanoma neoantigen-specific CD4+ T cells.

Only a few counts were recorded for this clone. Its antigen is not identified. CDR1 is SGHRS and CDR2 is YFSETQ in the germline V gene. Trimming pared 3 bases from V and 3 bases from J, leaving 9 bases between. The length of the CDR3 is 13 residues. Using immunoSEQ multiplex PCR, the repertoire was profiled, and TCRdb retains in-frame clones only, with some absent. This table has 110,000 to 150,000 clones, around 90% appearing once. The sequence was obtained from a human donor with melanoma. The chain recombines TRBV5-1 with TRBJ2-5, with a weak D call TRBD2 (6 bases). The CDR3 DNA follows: TGCGCCAGCAGCTGGGAGGTAGAAGAGACCCAGTACTTC. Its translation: CASSWEVEETQYF.